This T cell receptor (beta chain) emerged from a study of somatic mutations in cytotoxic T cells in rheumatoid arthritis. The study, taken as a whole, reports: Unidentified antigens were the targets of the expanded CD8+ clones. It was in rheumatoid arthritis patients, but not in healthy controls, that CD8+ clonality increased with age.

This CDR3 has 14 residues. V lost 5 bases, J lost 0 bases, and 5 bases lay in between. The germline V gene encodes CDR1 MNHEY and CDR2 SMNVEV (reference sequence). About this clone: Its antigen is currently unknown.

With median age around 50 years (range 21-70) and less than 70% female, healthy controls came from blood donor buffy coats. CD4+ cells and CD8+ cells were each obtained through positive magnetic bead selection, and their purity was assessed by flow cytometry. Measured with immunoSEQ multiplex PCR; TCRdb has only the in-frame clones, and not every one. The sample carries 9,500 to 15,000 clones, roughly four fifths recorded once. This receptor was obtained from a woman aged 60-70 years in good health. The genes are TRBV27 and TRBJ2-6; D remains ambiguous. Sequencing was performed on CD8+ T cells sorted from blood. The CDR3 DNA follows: TGTGCCAGCAGTCTGGCCTCTGGGGCCAACGTCCTGACTTTC. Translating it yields CASSLASGANVLTF.